A single sample gave rise to the 17 T cell receptor beta chains below, sequenced in a study of T cell repertoires in cytomegalovirus infection. TCRdb used MiXCR to reprocess the reads, holding one entry per CDR3 protein. Seen here are some 350,000 distinct CDR3 sequences, about 27% observed once, and the top ten hold approximately 20%. No cognate antigen is known for these TCRs. The source was cultured PBMCs, collected from culture after CMV antigen stimulation. All receptors come from a human donor in good health (CMV status not recorded). Some clones in this sample may be carry-over from other donors' samples.

The chain recombines TRBV12-5 with TRBJ1-1; 7 bases are shared with TRBD1. V dropped 6 bases and J dropped 4; count of bases not matched to a gene: 8. CDR1 LGHNT and CDR2 FRNRAP come from the germline V gene. The CDR3 runs 14 residues. CDR3 DNA sequence: TGTGCTAGTGGGTCAGGGGGTTCGGGCACTGAAGCTTTCTTT. Its translation is CASGSGGSGTEAFF.

A few counts support this clonotype. The chain couples TRBV28 to TRBJ1-6; a possible D gene is TRBD1 (6 bases). Trimming removed 5 bases at V and 9 bases at J, with 14 bases between. CDR1 and CDR2 (germline): MDHEN, SYDVKM. The CDR3 has 14 amino acids. This chain's CDR3 is CASSGGLRSSPLHF. CDR3 nucleotides: TGTGCCAGCAGTGGGGGCCTTCGGAGTTCACCCCTCCACTTT. Using reference TRBV28 and TRBJ1-6 for the parts outside the CDR3, the full variable domain is DVKVTQSSRYLVKRTGEKVFLECVQDMDHENMFWYRQDPGLGLRLIYFSYDVKMKEKGDIPEGYSVSREKKERFSLILESASTNQTSMYLCASSGGLRSSPLHFGNGTRLTVT.

This clonotype came up many times. The chain uses TRBV28 and TRBJ1-1, with D possibly being TRBD1 (6 bases). Germline V gene lookup returns CDR1 MDHEN and CDR2 SYDVKM. Trimming removed 6 bases from V and 3 bases from J, with 17 bases in between. This CDR3 has 15 amino acids. The CDR3 region has the DNA TGTGCCAGCAGACGACCTCAGGGGAGGGACACTGAAGCTTTCTTT. This gives the protein CASRRPQGRDTEAFF.

The chain is built from TRBV7-6 and TRBJ1-1; perhaps TRBD1 as D (5 bases). CDR3 length equals 13 residues. Trimming pared 7 bases from V and 0 bases from J, leaving 9 bases between. Germline CDR1 and CDR2: SGHVS and FNYEAQ. CDR3 region: CASTRDLNTEAFF. In DNA, the CDR3 is TGTGCCAGCACCCGGGACCTGAACACTGAAGCTTTCTTT.

A few counts support this clonotype. The chain's CDR3 is CASSQTLDRSYEQYF. Written as DNA, the CDR3 is TGCGCCAGCAGCCAAACCCTGGACAGATCCTACGAGCAGTACTTC. The rearrangement links TRBV4-1 to TRBJ2-7; D is perhaps TRBD1 (6 bases). Trimming removed 2 bases from V and 1 base from J, with 12 bases in between. Germline V lookup: CDR1 MGHRA, CDR2 YSYEKL. The CDR3 runs 15 residues.

In its sample, this clonotype was seen a few times. J is TRBJ1-1 and V is TRBV4-1; the D is unclear. CDR3 length equals 18 residues. Germline CDR1 reads MGHRA; CDR2 reads YSYEKL. Trimming removed 1 base at V and 0 bases at J, with 18 bases between. The CDR3 region has the DNA TGCGCCAGCAGCCAAGGATTGCAGGAAAGCCTATTGAACACTGAAGCTTTCTTT. Translating it yields CASSQGLQESLLNTEAFF.

This clonotype was seen a few times. The chain joins TRBV19 to TRBJ1-5; D is uncertain. V lost 7 bases, J lost 5 bases, and 12 bases lay in between. This CDR3 is 13 amino acids long. Germline lookup yields CDR1 LNHDA and CDR2 SQIVND (reference sequence). Written as DNA, the CDR3 is TGTGCCAGTACCCCCCCCGGCTATCAGCCCCAGCATTTT. Amino acid sequence: CASTPPGYQPQHF.

This rearrangement joins TRBV19 to TRBJ2-1, with D possibly being TRBD1 or TRBD2 (5 bases each). This CDR3 has 13 amino acids. Germline V gives CDR1 LNHDA, CDR2 SQIVND (reference sequence). Deletions cut 7 bases from V and 5 bases from J, with 12 bases between. CDR3 residues: CASTPRGNNEQFF. The CDR3 bases are TGTGCCAGTACCCCGAGGGGTAACAATGAGCAGTTCTTC.

The genes are TRBV6-6 and TRBJ2-1; possibly TRBD2 for D (6 bases). The CDR3 length is 18 residues. Looked up from germline, CDR1 is MNHNY and CDR2 is SVGAGI (reference sequence). Trimming took off 6 bases at V and 8 bases at J, with 29 bases between the two ends. The CDR3 loop is CASSGREPQRSPRDEQFF. Written as DNA, the CDR3 is TGTGCCAGCAGCGGGAGAGAGCCCCAGCGTAGCCCTCGGGATGAGCAGTTCTTC.

This clonotype was detected only a few times. J is TRBJ1-2 and V is TRBV12-3 or TRBV12-4, with D tentatively TRBD1 (5 bases). This CDR3 spans 15 amino acids. The V and J ends lost 6 bases and 0 bases respectively, with 14 bases between them. In DNA, the CDR3 is TGTGCCAGCAGACTCCGGGACCAAACTAACTATGGCTACACCTTC. This translates into CASRLRDQTNYGYTF.

This clonotype was seen at least ten times. The chain links TRBV7-9 to TRBJ1-5, with a weak D call TRBD1 (5 bases). The V and J ends lost 3 bases and 7 bases respectively, with 10 bases between them. The CDR3 spans 13 residues. CDR1 and CDR2 from the germline V gene are SEHNR and FQNEAQ (reference sequence). The CDR3: CASSFQGGQPQHF. CDR3 DNA: TGTGCCAGCAGCTTTCAGGGTGGACAGCCCCAGCATTTT.

With respect to this clonotype: Since a much larger clone is just one base distant, this may be a read error. CDR3 region: CASSEDRVRETQYF. In nucleotides, the CDR3 is TGTGCCAGCAGTGAGGACAGGGTTAGAGAGACCCAGTACTTC. This chain links TRBV12-3 or TRBV12-4 with TRBJ2-5; 8 nucleotides align to TRBD1. The CDR3 contains 14 residues. After removal of 5 bases from V and 4 bases from J, the junction contained 6 bases not matched to a gene.

J is TRBJ2-1 and V is TRBV19; D uncertain. This CDR3 region has 15 residues. CDR1 and CDR2 from the germline V gene are LNHDA and SQIVND (reference sequence). Trimming took 6 bases from V and 4 from J, leaving 16 bases between them. CDR3 amino acids: CASRDFDAPYNEQFF. CDR3 coding DNA: TGTGCCAGTAGGGATTTCGATGCCCCTTACAATGAGCAGTTCTTC. Complete variable domain (other parts from reference TRBV19 and TRBJ2-1): DGGITQSPKYLFRKEGQNVTLSCEQNLNHDAMYWYRQDPGQGLRLIYYSQIVNDFQKGDIAEGYSVSREKKESFPLTVTSAQKNPTAFYLCASRDFDAPYNEQFFGPGTRLTVL.

Ten or more counts support this clonotype. This chain connects TRBV7-2 to TRBJ1-1; D gene ambiguous. This CDR3 is built from 15 residues. V lost 3 bases and J lost 0, with 11 bases in between. CDR1 SGHTA and CDR2 FQGNSA come from the germline V gene. CDR3 amino acids: CASSFTAGLNTEAFF. CDR3 DNA: TGTGCCAGCAGCTTTACGGCAGGTCTGAACACTGAAGCTTTCTTT.

The rearrangement joins TRBV7-6 to TRBJ2-7; D not certain. Trimming left V 1 base short and J 7 bases short, with 11 bases between. CDR1 is SGHVS, CDR2 FNYEAQ, per germline. The CDR3 consists of 13 residues. The CDR3: CASSLVGQQEQYF. As DNA, the CDR3 is TGTGCCAGCAGCTTAGTCGGGCAGCAGGAGCAGTACTTC.

V gene TRBV29-1 combines with J gene TRBJ2-3; D perhaps matches TRBD1 (6 bases). V was shortened by 4 bases and J by 2 bases, with 10 bases between the two germline ends. This CDR3 spans 13 amino acids. From germline, CDR1 is SQVTM and CDR2 ANQGSEA. The CDR3 bases are TGCAGCGTTGCAGGGGAATACACAGATACGCAGTATTTT. This codes for CSVAGEYTDTQYF.

V usage is TRBV7-6 and J usage is TRBJ2-5, with 9 nucleotides matching TRBD1. V lost 5 bases and J lost 1; bases outside the gene matches: 5. The germline V gene has CDR1 SGHVS and CDR2 FNYEAQ. The CDR3 totals 15 residues. CDR3 sequence: CASSRRTGVQETQYF. CDR3 nucleotides: TGTGCCAGCAGCAGGCGGACAGGGGTCCAAGAGACCCAGTACTTC.